The rows below give T cell receptor beta chains drawn from one sample of a study. Via MiXCR, TCRdb re-called the 5' RACE reads, giving one row per CDR3 protein. In the table there are nearly 10,000 distinct CDR3 sequences, approximately 15% of which are singletons. Sequenced material: Tregs sorted from blood. These receptors all stem from a female donor with breast cancer. Both conserved end residues are part of each CDR3. Fields, in order: D gene, V gene, clone size, J gene, CDR3 protein, CDR3 DNA. The D gene is left open where the match is weak. A clone size is listed for some rows: how often the clone was seen (once, few, many), or a class if it is expanded.

>NA|TRBV15|many|TRBJ2-1
CATSTERSGRSYNEQFF
TGTGCCACCAGCACGGAGCGGAGCGGCCGCTCCTACAATGAGCAGTTCTTC
>NA|TRBV5-1|medium-sized|TRBJ2-3
CASSLDGQKFTDTQYF
TGCGCCAGCAGCTTGGACGGACAGAAATTCACAGATACGCAGTATTTT
>TRBD2|TRBV19|NA|TRBJ2-3
CARSIGPGGPRDTQYF
TGTGCCAGGAGTATAGGTCCGGGGGGGCCCAGAGATACGCAGTATTTT
>NA|TRBV29-1|medium-sized|TRBJ2-2
CSVEALGAANTGELFF
TGCAGCGTTGAAGCATTGGGAGCGGCTAACACCGGGGAGCTGTTTTTT
>TRBD2|TRBV7-9|many|TRBJ2-3
CASSSTHPTSGLFQDTQYF
TGTGCCAGCAGCTCTACCCACCCCACTAGCGGTCTTTTTCAGGATACGCAGTATTTT
>NA|TRBV5-6|many|TRBJ2-1
CASSLGSPGYNEQFF
TGTGCCAGCAGCTTGGGATCTCCCGGATACAATGAGCAGTTCTTC
>NA|TRBV20-1|NA|TRBJ1-6
CSARDGWLGNPPLHF
TGCAGTGCTAGAGATGGCTGGTTGGGTAATCCACCCCTCCACTTT
>TRBD2|TRBV29-1|medium-sized|TRBJ2-3
CSVAGVPSTDTQYF
TGCAGCGTCGCGGGGGTGCCTAGCACAGATACGCAGTATTTT
>NA|TRBV20-1|medium-sized|TRBJ2-1
CSALLGNPRNEQFF
TGCAGTGCTCTTCTTGGGAACCCGAGGAATGAGCAGTTCTTC
>TRBD1|TRBV12-3/TRBV12-4|few|TRBJ2-2
CASSSYRDRGTGELFF
TGTGCCAGCAGCTCCTACAGGGACAGGGGCACCGGGGAGCTGTTTTTT
>NA|TRBV4-3|NA|TRBJ2-1
CASSQDIWYEQCF
TGCGCCAGCAGCCAAGACATTTGGTATGAGCAGTGCTTC
>NA|TRBV12-3/TRBV12-4|NA|TRBJ2-1
CASSPGSRSTNEQFF
TGTGCCAGCAGTCCGGGTTCTCGCTCCACCAATGAGCAGTTCTTC
>NA|TRBV20-1|medium-sized|TRBJ1-1
CSASAQGDTEAFF
TGCAGTGCTAGTGCGCAGGGCGACACTGAAGCTTTCTTT
>NA|TRBV5-1|many|TRBJ2-5
CASSFQGFQETQYF
TGCGCCAGCAGCTTCCAGGGGTTCCAAGAGACCCAGTACTTC
>NA|TRBV5-1|many|TRBJ1-1
CASSLGAAPTNTEAFF
TGCGCCAGCAGCTTGGGGGCAGCCCCAACCAACACTGAAGCTTTCTTT
>TRBD2|TRBV5-1|medium-sized|TRBJ2-5
CASSFSTSRETQYF
TGCGCCAGCAGCTTCTCGACTAGCCGAGAGACCCAGTACTTC
>TRBD1|TRBV5-1|many|TRBJ2-2
CASIRTTGGTGELFF
TGCGCCAGCATACGGACCACAGGGGGTACCGGGGAGCTGTTTTTT
>TRBD1|TRBV5-1|few|TRBJ2-3
CASSWGQGPSTDTQYF
TGCGCCAGCAGCTGGGGACAGGGACCTAGCACAGATACGCAGTATTTT
>NA|TRBV6-6|NA|TRBJ2-2
CASSYTEELFF
TGTGCCAGCAGTTATACCGAGGAGCTGTTTTTT
>NA|TRBV5-1|few|TRBJ2-6
CASSFSQTGSGANVLTF
TGCGCCAGCAGCTTTAGCCAAACAGGATCTGGGGCCAACGTCCTGACTTTC
>NA|TRBV18|many|TRBJ2-5
CASSPYGGGVKTQYF
TGTGCCAGCTCTCCTTATGGAGGGGGAGTGAAGACCCAGTACTTC
>NA|TRBV27|many|TRBJ2-3
CAPKGPPIKDTQYF
TGTGCCCCCAAAGGTCCGCCCATCAAGGATACGCAGTATTTT
>NA|TRBV29-1|many|TRBJ2-6
CSVGGPSGANVLTF
TGCAGCGTTGGGGGGCCCTCTGGGGCCAACGTCCTGACTTTC
>TRBD1|TRBV5-1|medium-sized|TRBJ1-5
CASSLGGTGGYQPQHF
TGCGCCAGCAGCTTGGGAGGTACAGGGGGGTACCAGCCCCAGCATTTT
>TRBD2|TRBV28|medium-sized|TRBJ2-1
CAINGLAGYNEQFF
TGTGCCATCAATGGACTAGCGGGATACAATGAGCAGTTCTTC
>TRBD1|TRBV6-6|medium-sized|TRBJ1-2
CASVDRVWGYTF
TGTGCCAGCGTGGACAGGGTTTGGGGCTACACCTTC
>NA|TRBV12-3/TRBV12-4|NA|TRBJ2-6
CASSSTGGLSGANVLTF
TGCGCCAGCAGCTCGACAGGAGGTCTCTCTGGGGCCAACGTCCTGACTTTC
>NA|TRBV21-1|many|TRBJ2-1
CASSKDPFPGSYNEQFF
TGTGCCAGCAGCAAAGACCCATTCCCGGGGTCCTACAATGAGCAGTTCTTC
>TRBD2|TRBV4-1|medium-sized|TRBJ2-1
CASSQDPPLAGGPRDEQFF
TGCGCCAGCAGCCAAGATCCCCCCCTAGCGGGAGGGCCTCGGGATGAGCAGTTCTTC
>NA|TRBV4-3|medium-sized|TRBJ1-5
CASSQDWGNRNQPQHF
TGCGCCAGCAGCCAAGATTGGGGGAATCGGAATCAGCCCCAGCATTTT
>NA|TRBV4-2|medium-sized|TRBJ2-2
CASSQEVAGELFF
TGTGCCAGCAGCCAAGAAGTGGCCGGGGAGCTGTTTTTT
>NA|TRBV6-1|many|TRBJ1-2
CASSEHSDYGYTF
TGTGCCAGCAGTGAGCACAGCGACTATGGCTACACCTTC
>NA|TRBV5-1|many|TRBJ2-1
CASSLSPTSRNEQFF
TGCGCCAGCAGCTTGTCTCCGACTTCAAGGAATGAGCAGTTCTTC
>NA|TRBV5-1|medium-sized|TRBJ2-3
CASSQGPTSTDTQYF
TGCGCCAGCAGCCAGGGACCCACTAGCACAGATACGCAGTATTTT
>NA|TRBV7-2|many|TRBJ2-5
CASSLLDRLGETQYF
TGTGCCAGCAGCTTACTGGACAGACTCGGGGAGACCCAGTACTTC
>TRBD2|TRBV7-2|medium-sized|TRBJ2-5
CASSHRPSGRRETQYF
TGTGCCAGCAGCCACAGGCCTAGCGGGAGGAGGGAGACCCAGTACTTC
>NA|TRBV5-1|few|TRBJ2-3
CASSLAAASTDTQYF
TGCGCCAGCAGCTTGGCGGCAGCTAGCACAGATACGCAGTATTTT
>NA|TRBV12-3/TRBV12-4|medium-sized|TRBJ2-7
CASKEGQVNYEQYF
TGTGCCAGCAAGGAGGGGCAGGTAAACTACGAGCAGTACTTC
>NA|TRBV7-8|medium-sized|TRBJ1-1
CASSLVVGKNTEAFF
TGTGCCAGCAGCTTAGTTGTAGGCAAGAACACTGAAGCTTTCTTT
>NA|TRBV6-1|many|TRBJ2-1
CASSGAGHRGFNEQFF
TGTGCCAGCAGCGGAGCGGGGCACAGGGGCTTCAATGAGCAGTTCTTC
>NA|TRBV20-1|many|TRBJ2-5
CSARVFGARIIQETQYF
TGCAGTGCTAGAGTCTTCGGGGCCAGAATAATCCAAGAGACCCAGTACTTC